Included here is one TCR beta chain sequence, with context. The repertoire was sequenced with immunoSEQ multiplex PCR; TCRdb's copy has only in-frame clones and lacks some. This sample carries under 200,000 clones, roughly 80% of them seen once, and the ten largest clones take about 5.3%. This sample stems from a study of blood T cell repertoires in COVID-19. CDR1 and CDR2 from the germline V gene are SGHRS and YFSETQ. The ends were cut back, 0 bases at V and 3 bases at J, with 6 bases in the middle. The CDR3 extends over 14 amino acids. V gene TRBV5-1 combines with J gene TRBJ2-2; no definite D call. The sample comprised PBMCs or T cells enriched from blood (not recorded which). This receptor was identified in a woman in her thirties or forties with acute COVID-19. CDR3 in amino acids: CASSLAGYTGELFF. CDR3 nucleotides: TGCGCCAGCAGCTTGGCCGGGTACACCGGGGAGCTGTTTTTT.